Below are 10 T cell receptor beta chains sequenced from a single sample in a study of blood T cell repertoires in COVID-19. Repertoires were generated with immunoSEQ multiplex PCR, while TCRdb's copy carries only in-frame clones and drops some. The data contain about 190,000 clones, around 90% of them singletons. Source material: peripheral blood. The source of these receptors is a middle-aged man with acute or convalescent COVID-19.

The genes are TRBV30 and TRBJ2-1; D possibly corresponds to TRBD2 (5 bases). The length of the CDR3 is 16 residues. V lost 5 bases and J 0 bases, leaving 17 bases between the germline ends. The germline V gene encodes CDR1 GTSNPN and CDR2 SVGIG (reference sequence). The CDR3 loop reads CAWGGRSGSSYNEQFF. CDR3 DNA: TGTGCCTGGGGTGGGCGCTCTGGGAGCTCCTACAATGAGCAGTTCTTC.

The chain is built from TRBV27 and TRBJ2-5; 8 bases agree with TRBD1. Germline V gene sequence: CDR1 MNHEY, CDR2 SMNVEV (reference sequence). Unmatched junction bases numbered 8, after V lost 3 bases and J lost 2 bases. CDR3 length: 16 residues. CDR3 in DNA: TGTGCCAGCAGTTTGCTCAGGGGGCTCGGGCAAGAGACCCAGTACTTC. Translating gives CASSLLRGLGQETQYF.

The rearrangement uses TRBV11-2 and TRBJ2-5; possible D gene TRBD2, 5 bases. The CDR3 covers 13 residues. CDR1 and CDR2 (germline): SGHAT, FQNNGV. The V and J ends lost 2 bases and 5 bases respectively, with 9 bases between them. The DNA for the CDR3 is TGTGCCAGCAGCTTAAGAGGGTACGAGACCCAGTACTTC. Translation: CASSLRGYETQYF. The full variable domain, its missing parts supplied by reference TRBV11-2 and TRBJ2-5, is EAGVAQSPRYKIIEKRQSVAFWCNPISGHATLYWYQQILGQGPKLLIQFQNNGVVDDSQLPKDRFSAERLKGVDSTLKIQPAKLEDSAVYLCASSLRGYETQYFGPGTRLLVL.

The V call is TRBV9, the J call TRBJ2-3; 10 bases match TRBD2. J was trimmed by 3 bases and V by 3 bases; bases with no gene match: 10. The CDR3 sequence is 17 residues long. The germline CDR1 and CDR2 sequences are SGDLS and YYNGEE. DNA of the CDR3: TGTGCCAGCAGCGCCTCCGGGACTAGCGCCCCGACAGATACGCAGTATTTT. Its translation is CASSASGTSAPTDTQYF.

The DNA of the CDR3 is TGTGCCAGTAGTACCTCCCGCCCCGGGAGTCCCTCCTATAATTCACCCCTCCACTTT. This translates into CASSTSRPGSPSYNSPLHF. This chain joins TRBV19 and TRBJ1-6; D not resolved. This CDR3 has 19 residues. Germline V gene data show CDR1 as LNHDA and CDR2 as SQIVND (reference sequence). Trimming left V 4 bases short and J 0 bases short, with 19 bases between.

The V call is TRBV21-1, the J call TRBJ2-7; the table's D call, TRBD2, was not checked against the DNA. TRBV21-1 constitutes a pseudogene. The CDR3 runs to 17 residues. DNA of the CDR3: TGTGCCAGCAGCGAGAGCCCCCGGGCAAACCGGGGTTACGAGCAGTACGTC. Its translation: CASSESPRANRGYEQYV.

DNA for the CDR3: TGCGCCAGCATAAGCCACGCGGGAGGGCTCAGCGAGCAGTTCTTC. It yields the protein CASISHAGGLSEQFF. The V gene is TRBV5-1, the J gene TRBJ2-1; 9 bases fit TRBD2. Germline lookup yields CDR1 SGHRS and CDR2 YFSETQ. The CDR3 is 15 amino acids. V was pared by 6 bases and J by 10 bases, with 14 bases of the junction left unmatched.

This sequence joins TRBV19 and TRBJ1-1; TRBD1 matches 7 bases. The trim removed 7 bases at V and 0 bases at J, leaving 5 bases unmatched. CDR1 is LNHDA and CDR2 is SQIVND in the germline V gene (reference sequence). This CDR3 spans 14 amino acids. CDR3 in amino acids: CASTAGQMNTEAFF. CDR3 nucleotides: TGTGCCAGTACCGCGGGACAGATGAACACTGAAGCTTTCTTT.

This chain connects TRBV12-2 to TRBJ2-2; the listed D gene, TRBD2, was not tested against the DNA. TRBV12-2 is noted as a pseudogene. The CDR3 has 17 amino acids. The chain's CDR3 is CASRLGTRGGQPGELFF. In DNA form, the CDR3 reads TGTGCAAGTCGCTTGGGCACCCGCGGGGGGCAGCCCGGGGAGCTGTTTTTT.

The V call is TRBV10-3, the J call TRBJ1-1, with 10 bases fitting TRBD1. Germline CDR1 is ENHRY and CDR2 is SYGVKD. The ends lost 1 base at V and 5 bases at J; junction bases unmatched: 4. CDR3 length: 15 amino acids. CDR3 protein: CAISELGQGETEAFF. The CDR3 DNA is TGTGCCATCAGTGAGTTAGGACAGGGGGAGACTGAAGCTTTCTTT.